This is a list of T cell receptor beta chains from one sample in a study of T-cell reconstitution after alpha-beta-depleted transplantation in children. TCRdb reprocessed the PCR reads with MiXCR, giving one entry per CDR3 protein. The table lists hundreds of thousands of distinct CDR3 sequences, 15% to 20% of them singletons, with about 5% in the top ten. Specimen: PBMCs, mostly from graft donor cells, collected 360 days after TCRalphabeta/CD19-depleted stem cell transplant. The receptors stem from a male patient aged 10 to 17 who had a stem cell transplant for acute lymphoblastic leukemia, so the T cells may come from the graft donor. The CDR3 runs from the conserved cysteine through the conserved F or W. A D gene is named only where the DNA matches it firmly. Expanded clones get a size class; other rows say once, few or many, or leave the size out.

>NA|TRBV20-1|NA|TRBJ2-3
TGCAGTGCTACCCCTTTTACTAGGTCGGGCACAGATACGCAGTATTTT
CSATPFTRSGTDTQYF
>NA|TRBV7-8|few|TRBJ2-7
TGTGCCAGCAGCTCCTTGGGAGGGGGGAATCCCTACGAGCAGTACTTC
CASSSLGGGNPYEQYF
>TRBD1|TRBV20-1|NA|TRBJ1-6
TGCAGTGCTAGAGACCCTAGGACAGGGACAGGTGGCTCACCCCTCCACTTT
CSARDPRTGTGGSPLHF
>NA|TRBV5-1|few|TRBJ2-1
TGCGCCAGCAGCTACGAGGGACCAGACTACAATGAGCAGTTCTTC
CASSYEGPDYNEQFF
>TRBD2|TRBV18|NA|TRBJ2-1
TGTGCCAGCTCACCACCATGGGGCGGGAGTCTCCATGAGCAGTTCTTC
CASSPPWGGSLHEQFF
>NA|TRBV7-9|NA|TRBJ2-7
TGTGCCAGCAGCTTAGAGGGCAGGCGAAGCTCCTACGAGCAGTACTTC
CASSLEGRRSSYEQYF
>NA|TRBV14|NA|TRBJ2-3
TGTGCCAGCAGCCAAAACATGGTCTCAGATACGCAGTATTTT
CASSQNMVSDTQYF
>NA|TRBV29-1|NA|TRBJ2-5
TGCAGCGTTGTAGGAGAGTCCTACCTAAGGGGCCAAGAGACCCAGTACTTC
CSVVGESYLRGQETQYF
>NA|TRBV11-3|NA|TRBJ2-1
TGTGCCAGCAGCTTCCGAGGCGGGATGAGGAATGAGCAGTTCTTC
CASSFRGGMRNEQFF
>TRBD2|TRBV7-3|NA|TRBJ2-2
TGTGCCAGCAGCTTATCGCCTAGCGGGAGCTCCGGGGAGCTGTTTTTT
CASSLSPSGSSGELFF
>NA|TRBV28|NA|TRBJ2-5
TGTGCCAGCAGTCCAACTTGGGCGGAGACCCAGTACTTC
CASSPTWAETQYF
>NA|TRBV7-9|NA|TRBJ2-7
TGTGCCAGCAGCTTGAGAGCCTCCACGGGAGCCTACGAGCAGTACTTC
CASSLRASTGAYEQYF
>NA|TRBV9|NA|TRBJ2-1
TGTGCCAGCAGCGTAGACGGGAATACTCCCTACAATGAGCAGTTCTTC
CASSVDGNTPYNEQFF
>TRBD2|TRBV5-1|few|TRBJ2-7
TGCGCCAGCAGCTTGGCCGTGAAGGGACTAGCAGGAGGATACGAGCAGTACTTC
CASSLAVKGLAGGYEQYF
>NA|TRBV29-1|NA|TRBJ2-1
TGCAGCGTTGAAGGTTCGGGGGCCAGCTACAATGAGCAGTTCTTC
CSVEGSGASYNEQFF